A single sample is the source of the 29 T cell receptor beta chains below, sequenced in a study of blood T cells in healthy people across ages. Alongside a J-beta primer mix, a sample-barcoded 5' primer served in a second PCR lasting roughly 7 to 11 cycles. TCRdb analysed the 5' RACE reads with MiXCR anew, one entry per CDR3 protein. The sample has about 1.7 million distinct CDR3 sequences, 28% seen once; the top ten hold roughly 8.2%. Sequencing was carried out using blood. These receptors were collected from a woman aged 30 to 39 in good health.

Only a few counts were recorded for this clonotype. The chain joins TRBV27 to TRBJ2-2, with D unclear. Between the trimmed V and J ends, which lost 2 bases and 9 bases, there was a span of 13 bases. This CDR3 has 14 amino acids. In germline, CDR1 is MNHEY, CDR2 SMNVEV (reference sequence). Here the CDR3 DNA reads TGTGCCAGCAGTTTACTTTCACGACCATGGGAGCTGTTTTTT. As protein: CASSLLSRPWELFF.

The rearrangement uses TRBV7-9 and TRBJ2-5; tentatively, D is TRBD1 (5 bases). Germline V gene sequence: CDR1 SEHNR, CDR2 FQNEAQ (reference sequence). Trimming removed 5 bases from V and 4 bases from J, with 11 bases in between. This CDR3 has 13 amino acids. The CDR3 region is CASSMVGPETQYF. The DNA of the CDR3 is TGTGCCAGCAGCATGGTGGGGCCAGAGACCCAGTACTTC.

This rearrangement joins TRBV3-1 to TRBJ2-1, with D maybe TRBD2 (7 bases). CDR1 and CDR2 from the germline V gene are LGHDT and YNNKEL (reference sequence). This CDR3 spans 14 amino acids. V gave up 2 bases and J gave up 8 bases, with 13 bases separating them. The CDR3 loop reads CASSQRGGIDEQFF. The CDR3 region has the DNA TGTGCCAGCAGCCAAAGGGGGGGAATCGATGAGCAGTTCTTC.

CDR3 amino acids: CAKGEGVQNIQYF. For the CDR3, the DNA is TGTGCCAAGGGGGAAGGGGTACAAAACATTCAGTACTTC. The chain combines TRBV25-1 with TRBJ2-4; TRBD1 might be the D (6 bases). V lost 10 bases and J 5 bases, leaving 15 bases between the germline ends. The CDR3 is 13 amino acids. Per the germline V gene, CDR1 is MGHDK and CDR2 is SYGVNS.

V is TRBV20-1 and J is TRBJ2-1; TRBD2 agrees at 12 bases. The CDR3 covers 16 residues. Germline loops: CDR1 DFQATT, CDR2 SNEGSKA (reference sequence). The ends lost 6 bases at V and 6 bases at J; junction bases unmatched: 12. The CDR3 nucleotides read TGCAGTGCCCGCGACCCCCTAGCGGGGGGGGTCAATGAGCAGTTCTTC. It yields the protein CSARDPLAGGVNEQFF.

The chain joins TRBV20-1 to TRBJ1-1, with D perhaps matching TRBD1 (6 bases). In germline, CDR1 is DFQATT, CDR2 SNEGSKA (reference sequence). The V end was cut by 6 bases, the J end by 6 bases, with 20 bases between. The CDR3 consists of 14 residues. CDR3 loop: CSAPPPGHFSEAFF. CDR3 DNA: TGCAGTGCGCCTCCTCCGGGACATTTTTCTGAAGCTTTCTTT.

The chain links TRBV5-1 to TRBJ2-3; D gene ambiguous. The CDR3 is made up of 15 amino acids. Germline-derived CDR1 and CDR2 are SGHRS and YFSETQ. V was cut by 6 bases and J by 1 base, with 15 bases left in between. CDR3 bases: TGCGCCAGCACCCCTTCGACGGTAGGCACAGATACGCAGTATTTT. Translation: CASTPSTVGTDTQYF.

In this sample, this clonotype turned up many times. The J gene is TRBJ2-4, the V gene TRBV5-5, with D unclear. The CDR3 spans 13 residues. The germline CDR1 and CDR2 sequences are SGHKS and YYEKEE (reference sequence). Trimming left V 5 bases short and J 7 bases short, with 13 bases between. CDR3 nucleotides: TGTGCCAGCAGAATGGACCCTCGGAACATTCAGTACTTC. Its translation is CASRMDPRNIQYF. Supplemented by reference TRBV5-5 and TRBJ2-4, the full variable domain reads DAGVTQSPTHLIKTRGQQVTLRCSPISGHKSVSWYQQVLGQGPQFIFQYYEKEERGRGNFPDRFSARQFPNYSSELNVNALLLGDSALYLCASRMDPRNIQYFGAGTRLSVL.

The chain carries TRBV20-1 and TRBJ2-5; 14 bases are a match to TRBD2. The CDR3 consists of 16 residues. Germline assignment: CDR1 DFQATT and CDR2 SNEGSKA (reference sequence). V was clipped by 3 bases and J by 3 bases; unmatched bases: 6. CDR3 in amino acids: CSARDRLAGGEETQYF. In DNA form, the CDR3 reads TGCAGTGCTAGGGACAGACTAGCGGGGGGGGAAGAGACCCAGTACTTC.

This clonotype was seen a handful of times. The chain links TRBV7-3 to TRBJ2-1, with 10 bases identical to TRBD2. The ends lost 3 bases at V and 4 bases at J; junction bases unmatched: 6. Per germline, CDR1 SGHTA and CDR2 FQGTGA. The CDR3 sequence is 16 residues long. The DNA of the CDR3 is TGTGCCAGCAGCTTCGCTAGCGGGGGACTTTACAATGAGCAGTTCTTC. Translating gives CASSFASGGLYNEQFF.

Note on this clonotype: A junction end diverges from the germline sequence, so it may reflect a read error. The chain uses TRBV5-1 and TRBJ2-5; D may be TRBD1 or TRBD2 (5 bases each). Germline V CDR1 and CDR2: SGHRS, YFSETQ. This CDR3 comprises 15 residues. The CDR3: CAGSLGPPIQETQYF. In DNA, the CDR3 is TGCGCCGGCAGCTTGGGACCACCTATCCAAGAGACCCAGTACTTC.

Worth noting for this clonotype: Sequence at one end of the junction differs from germline and may be a read error. The CDR3 region is CASPPKGSSPLHF. The CDR3 DNA reads as TGTGCCAGCCCACCAAAGGGGTCTTCACCCCTCCACTTT. The V and J genes are TRBV18 and TRBJ1-6; D perhaps matches TRBD1 (5 bases). This CDR3 has 13 amino acids. Germline V CDR1 and CDR2: KGHSH, LQKENI. Full variable domain (missing parts from reference TRBV18 and TRBJ1-6): NAGVMQNPRHLVRRRGQEARLRCSPMKGHSHVYWYRQLPEEGLKFMVYLQKENIIDESGMPKERFSAEFPKEGPSILRIQQVVRGDSAAYFCASPPKGSSPLHFGNGTRLTVT.

This clonotype was detected a few times. The chain combines TRBV6-5 with TRBJ1-2, with D maybe TRBD1 (6 bases). With 0 bases removed from V and 4 bases from J, the gap between germline ends came to 18 bases. Germline V gene data show CDR1 as MNHEY and CDR2 as SVGAGI. The CDR3 covers 17 residues. The CDR3 protein is CASSYSISIWTVYGYTF. The CDR3 DNA is TGTGCCAGCAGTTACTCGATATCCATCTGGACAGTCTATGGCTACACCTTC.

This clonotype came up many times. The chain carries TRBV7-2 and TRBJ2-2; no definite D call. Trimming stripped 3 bases from V and 0 bases from J, with 8 bases between. From germline, CDR1 is SGHTA and CDR2 FQGNSA. The CDR3 extends over 15 amino acids. The CDR3 region has the DNA TGTGCCAGCAGCTTGGTTGGAGCGAACACCGGGGAGCTGTTTTTT. It translates to CASSLVGANTGELFF.

This clonotype has just a few counts. The chain combines TRBV28 with TRBJ2-6; 7 bases agree with TRBD1. V shed 6 bases and J 2 bases; nucleotides not matched to a gene: 10. The CDR3 runs 17 residues. CDR1 is MDHEN, CDR2 SYDVKM, per germline. CDR3 protein: CASSSTGALAGANVLTF. DNA for the CDR3: TGTGCCAGCAGCTCTACAGGGGCTTTAGCTGGGGCCAACGTCCTGACTTTC.

A few counts support this clonotype. J is TRBJ1-4 and V is TRBV12-3 or TRBV12-4; 7 bases fit TRBD1. CDR3 length equals 14 residues. Trimming at V came to 6 bases and at J to 7 bases, leaving 8 bases not matched to a gene. This CDR3 reads CASRADREGEKLFF. In DNA, the CDR3 is TGTGCCAGCAGAGCCGACAGGGAGGGTGAAAAACTGTTTTTT.

V is TRBV20-1 and J is TRBJ2-4; D could derive from TRBD1 or TRBD2 (5 bases each). Trimming pared 5 bases from V and 0 bases from J, leaving 11 bases between. The germline V gene has CDR1 DFQATT and CDR2 SNEGSKA (reference sequence). The CDR3 runs to 14 residues. The CDR3 coding sequence is TGCAGTGCTCAAGAGGGGAGAGCCAAAAACATTCAGTACTTC. This gives the protein CSAQEGRAKNIQYF.

In its sample, this clonotype was seen a few times. The chain has TRBV11-2 and TRBJ2-7; a possible D gene is TRBD1 (6 bases). Trimming removed 5 bases from V and 1 base from J, with 9 bases in between. CDR3 length: 13 amino acids. Germline V gene data show CDR1 as SGHAT and CDR2 as FQNNGV. The CDR3 here is CASSHTGSYEQYF. The CDR3, as DNA: TGTGCCAGCAGCCATACAGGGTCCTACGAGCAGTACTTC.

The rearrangement uses TRBV6-1 and TRBJ2-7; 7 bases match TRBD2. Trimming took 3 bases from V and 2 from J; bases not matched to a gene: 10. CDR1 and CDR2 (germline): MNHNS, SASEGT. The CDR3 has 16 amino acids. As DNA, the CDR3 is TGTGCCAGCAGTGATGTGGCGGCTAGCGGACCCTACGAGCAGTACTTC. This gives the protein CASSDVAASGPYEQYF.

A remark on this clonotype: This could be a read error, since a much larger clone is one nucleotide away. The chain links TRBV12-3 or TRBV12-4 to TRBJ2-7; D uncertain. This CDR3 spans 13 amino acids. Trimming stripped 3 bases from V and 3 bases from J, with 9 bases between. The CDR3 loop is CASSFYGVYEQYF. CDR3 DNA: TGTGCCAGCAGTTTTTACGGCGTCTACGAGCAGTACTTC.

The genes are TRBV6-5 and TRBJ1-4; D is possibly TRBD1 (5 bases). The V end lost 0 bases, the J end lost 3 bases, and 8 bases lay between the germline ends. Germline CDR1 is MNHEY and CDR2 is SVGAGI. The length of the CDR3 is 15 residues. The DNA for the CDR3 is TGTGCCAGCAGTTACTCGGGGACCTCTAATGAAAAACTGTTTTTT. The encoded protein is CASSYSGTSNEKLFF.

This clonotype came up many times. J is TRBJ2-7 and V is TRBV20-1; 10 bases fit TRBD2. The CDR3 loop spans 15 amino acids. Germline V CDR1 and CDR2: DFQATT, SNEGSKA (reference sequence). With 0 bases clipped from V and 3 bases from J, the junction kept 5 bases outside the gene matches. As DNA, the CDR3 is TGCAGTGCTAGAGAAGGGACTAGCGAGTTCTACGAGCAGTACTTC. It encodes CSAREGTSEFYEQYF.

In its sample, this clonotype was seen a few times. At one of its ends the junction is not consistent with the germline gene, which may arise from a read error. The chain uses TRBV6-2 or TRBV6-3 and TRBJ2-1, with 9 nucleotides matching TRBD2. Germline V lookup: CDR1 MNHEY, CDR2 SVGEGT. The CDR3 runs to 18 residues. CDR3 in amino acids: CASSYLTNLAGRIDEQFF. The CDR3 DNA follows: TGCGCCAGCAGTTACCTTACGAACCTAGCGGGAAGAATCGATGAGCAGTTCTTC.

The V call is TRBV4-1, the J call TRBJ2-3; a weak D match, TRBD1 (7 bases). This CDR3 comprises 18 residues. V lost 4 bases to trimming and J lost 2 bases, with 22 bases between them. Germline V gene sequence: CDR1 MGHRA, CDR2 YSYEKL. In nucleotides, the CDR3 is TGCGCCAGCAGCCTGACAGGGCGGGACTCAACGCCCACAGATACGCAGTATTTT. Translating it yields CASSLTGRDSTPTDTQYF.

This clonotype was observed once. A read error may explain this, as a much larger clone is one base away. CDR3 residues: CSAIIPGSPYEQYF. The CDR3, as DNA: TGCAGTGCAATTATTCCCGGGAGCCCCTACGAGCAGTACTTC. The chain joins TRBV20-1 to TRBJ2-7, with D possibly TRBD2 on 6 matching bases. In germline, CDR1 is DFQATT, CDR2 SNEGSKA (reference sequence). The CDR3 consists of 14 residues. Trimming cost V 6 bases and J 2 bases, with 17 bases left between them.

V usage is TRBV2 and J usage is TRBJ2-5, with 7 nucleotides matching TRBD2. Germline V CDR1 and CDR2: SNHLY, FYNNEI. The CDR3 length is 16 residues. Trimming took 3 bases from V and 5 from J; bases not matched to a gene: 12. CDR3 loop: CASSDGGSGVGETQYF. Written as DNA, the CDR3 is TGTGCCAGCAGTGACGGCGGGAGTGGGGTAGGGGAGACCCAGTACTTC.

The V gene is TRBV20-1, the J gene TRBJ1-2; D ambiguous. CDR1 and CDR2 from the germline V gene are DFQATT and SNEGSKA (reference sequence). The CDR3 runs to 13 residues. V gave up 1 base and J gave up 8 bases, with 14 bases separating them. DNA of the CDR3: TGCAGTGCTAGAGTGCCCCAAACTGGGGGCTACACCTTC. This codes for CSARVPQTGGYTF.

This clonotype was picked up a small number of times. The chain uses TRBV27 and TRBJ1-6, with 7 bases that match TRBD1. The CDR3 is 14 residues long. The junction had 8 bases not matched to a gene; V was cut back by 5 bases and J by 10 bases. CDR1 MNHEY and CDR2 SMNVEV come from the germline V gene (reference sequence). The CDR3 region is CASSVTGVGSPLHF. The CDR3 DNA reads as TGTGCCAGCAGTGTCACAGGGGTCGGATCACCCCTCCACTTT.

In its sample, this clonotype was seen many times. The J gene is TRBJ2-5, the V gene TRBV11-2, with D possibly TRBD1 on 6 matching bases. CDR3 length: 15 amino acids. The V gene lost 1 base and the J gene lost 5 bases, with 14 bases spanning the gap. CDR1 is SGHAT, CDR2 FQNNGV, per germline. CDR3 sequence: CASSLGTVYLETQYF. CDR3 nucleotide sequence: TGTGCCAGCAGCTTAGGGACAGTGTACCTGGAGACCCAGTACTTC.